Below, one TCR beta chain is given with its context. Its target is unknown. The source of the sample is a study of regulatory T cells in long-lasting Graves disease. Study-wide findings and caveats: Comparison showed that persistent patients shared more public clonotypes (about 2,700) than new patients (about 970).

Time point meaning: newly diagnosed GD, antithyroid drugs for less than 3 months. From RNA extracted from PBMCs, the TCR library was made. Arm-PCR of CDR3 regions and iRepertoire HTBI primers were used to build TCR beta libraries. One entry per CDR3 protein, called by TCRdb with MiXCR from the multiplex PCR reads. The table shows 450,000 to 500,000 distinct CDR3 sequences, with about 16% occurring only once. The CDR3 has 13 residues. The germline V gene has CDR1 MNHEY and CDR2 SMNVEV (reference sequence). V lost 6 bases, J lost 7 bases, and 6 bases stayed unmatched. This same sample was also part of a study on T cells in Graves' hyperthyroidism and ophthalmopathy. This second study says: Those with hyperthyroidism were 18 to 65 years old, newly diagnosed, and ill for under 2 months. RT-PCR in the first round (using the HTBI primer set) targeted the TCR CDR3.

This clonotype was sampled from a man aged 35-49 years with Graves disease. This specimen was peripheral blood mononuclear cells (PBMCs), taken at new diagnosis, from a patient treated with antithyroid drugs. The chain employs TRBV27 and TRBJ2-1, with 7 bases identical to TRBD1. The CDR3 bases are TGTGCCAGCAGCCGACAGGGTCGGAATGAGCAGTTCTTC. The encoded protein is CASSRQGRNEQFF.